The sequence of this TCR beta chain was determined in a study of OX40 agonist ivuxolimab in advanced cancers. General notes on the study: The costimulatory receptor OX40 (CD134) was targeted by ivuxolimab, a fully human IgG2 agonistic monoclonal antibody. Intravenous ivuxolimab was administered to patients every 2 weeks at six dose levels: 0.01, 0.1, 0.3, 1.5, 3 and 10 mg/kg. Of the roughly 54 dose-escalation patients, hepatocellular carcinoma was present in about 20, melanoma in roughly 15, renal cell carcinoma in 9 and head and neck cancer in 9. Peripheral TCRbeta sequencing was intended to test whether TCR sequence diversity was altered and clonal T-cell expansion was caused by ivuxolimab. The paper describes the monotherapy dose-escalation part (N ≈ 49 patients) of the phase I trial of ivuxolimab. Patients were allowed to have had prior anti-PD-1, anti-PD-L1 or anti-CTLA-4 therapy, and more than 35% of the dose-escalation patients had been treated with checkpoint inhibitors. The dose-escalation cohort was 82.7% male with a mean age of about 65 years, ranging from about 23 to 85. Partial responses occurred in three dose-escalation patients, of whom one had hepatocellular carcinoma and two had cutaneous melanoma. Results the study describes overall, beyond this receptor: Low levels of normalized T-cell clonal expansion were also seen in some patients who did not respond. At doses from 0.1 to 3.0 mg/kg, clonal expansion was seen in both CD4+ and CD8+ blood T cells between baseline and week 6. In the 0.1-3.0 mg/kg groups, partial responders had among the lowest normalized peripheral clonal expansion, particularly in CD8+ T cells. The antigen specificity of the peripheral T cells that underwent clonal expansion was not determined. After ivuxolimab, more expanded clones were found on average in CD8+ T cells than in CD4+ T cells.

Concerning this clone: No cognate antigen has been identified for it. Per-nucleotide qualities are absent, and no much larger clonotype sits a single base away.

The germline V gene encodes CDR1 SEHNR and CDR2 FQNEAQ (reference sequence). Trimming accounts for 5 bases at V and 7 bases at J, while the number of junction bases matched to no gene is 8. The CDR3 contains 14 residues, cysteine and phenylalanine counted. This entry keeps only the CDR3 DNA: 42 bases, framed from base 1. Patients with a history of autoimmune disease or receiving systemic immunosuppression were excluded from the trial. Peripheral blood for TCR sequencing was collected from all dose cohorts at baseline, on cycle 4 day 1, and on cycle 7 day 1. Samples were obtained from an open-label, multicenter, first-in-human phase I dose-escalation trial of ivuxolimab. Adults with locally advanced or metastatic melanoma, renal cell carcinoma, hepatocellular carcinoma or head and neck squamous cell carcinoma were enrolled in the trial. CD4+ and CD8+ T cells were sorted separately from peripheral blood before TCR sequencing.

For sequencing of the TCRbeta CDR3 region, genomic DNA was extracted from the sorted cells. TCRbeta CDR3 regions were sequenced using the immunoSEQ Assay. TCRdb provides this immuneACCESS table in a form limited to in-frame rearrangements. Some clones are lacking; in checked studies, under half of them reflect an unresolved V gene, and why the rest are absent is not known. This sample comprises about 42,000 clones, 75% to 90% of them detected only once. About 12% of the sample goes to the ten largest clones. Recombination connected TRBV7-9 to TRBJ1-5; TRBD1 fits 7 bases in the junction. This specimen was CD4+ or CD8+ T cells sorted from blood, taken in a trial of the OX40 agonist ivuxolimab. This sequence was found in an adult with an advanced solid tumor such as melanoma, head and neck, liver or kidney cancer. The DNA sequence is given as TGTGCCAGCAGCATACAGGGGCTCGGCCAGCCCCAGCATTTT. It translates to CASSIQGLGQPQHF.